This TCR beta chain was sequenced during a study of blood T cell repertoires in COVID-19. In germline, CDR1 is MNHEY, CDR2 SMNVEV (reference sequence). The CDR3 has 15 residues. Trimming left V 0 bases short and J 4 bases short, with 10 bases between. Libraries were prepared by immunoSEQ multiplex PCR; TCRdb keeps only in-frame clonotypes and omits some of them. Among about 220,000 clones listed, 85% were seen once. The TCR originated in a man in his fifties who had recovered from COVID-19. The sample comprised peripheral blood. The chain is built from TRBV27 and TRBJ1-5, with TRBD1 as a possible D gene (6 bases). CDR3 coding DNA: TGTGCCAGCAGTTTATCGGGGGGGCGTAATCAGCCCCAGCATTTT. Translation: CASSLSGGRNQPQHF.